This TCR beta chain was sequenced during a study of T cells expressing NK-cell markers. This CDR3 comprises 15 residues. In germline, CDR1 is SEHNR, CDR2 FQNEAQ (reference sequence). TCRdb processed the 5' RACE reads again and assigns one entry to each CDR3 protein, with no DNA. This specimen shows 120,000 to 150,000 distinct CDR3 sequences; the ten leading clones hold around 12%. V usage is TRBV7-9 and J usage is TRBJ1-1; TCRdb proposes TRBD1, but this gene call is untestable without DNA. The sequence came from a man between 18 and 35 years old in good health. The sequenced material came from blood T cells: a sorted CD56 or NKG2C T cell subset, CD4+ or CD8+ T cells, or bulk PBMC T cells (not recorded which). CDR3 sequence reads: CASRGGQGANTEAFF.